The following is a T cell receptor (beta chain) sequence with its context. Authors' data handling: How many nucleated cells were present was estimated from reference gene primer amplification. Libraries were prepared by immunoSEQ multiplex PCR; TCRdb keeps only in-frame clonotypes and omits some of them. The V and J calls and clone size were taken over from that table, and D and trimming were inferred from the DNA. Of 75,000 to 80,000 clones in the sample, approximately 78% were seen once. This entry is derived from a study of blood T cell repertoires in COVID-19. Study-wide background: The United States, Italy and Spain supplied acute and convalescent COVID-19 samples. The analysed material was cDNA or gDNA that came from T cells, B-cell-depleted T cells, or PBMCs.

This clonotype was obtained from an older woman with acute or convalescent COVID-19. What was sequenced was peripheral blood.

DNA of the CDR3: TGTGCCATAGCACAGGAGACCTATCAGCCCCAGCATTTT. Its translation is CAIAQETYQPQHF. J is TRBJ1-5 and V is TRBV10-3, with a possible D match to TRBD1 (5 bases). The CDR3 has 13 residues. Deletions cut 9 bases from V and 5 bases from J, with 14 bases between. Per germline, CDR1 ENHRY and CDR2 SYGVKD.